The source of this T cell receptor (beta chain) is a study of prognosis after radiotherapy for stage I lung cancer. With two-round multiplex PCR, TCR beta CDR3 sequences were amplified from genomic DNA. With primers specific to each TRBV and TRBJ gene, the first-round PCR was performed. From the multiplex PCR reads, TCRdb called clonotypes with MiXCR, one entry per CDR3 protein. The table includes approximately 28,000 distinct CDR3 sequences, around 30% detected once. V was shortened by 3 bases and J by 2 bases, with 7 bases between the two germline ends. Germline values: CDR1 SEHNR, CDR2 FQNEAQ (reference sequence). This CDR3 contains 13 residues. As to this clonotype: With a far larger clone one base away, a read error is the likely cause.

The V and J genes are TRBV7-9 and TRBJ1-1; D not resolved. The receptor comes from a donor aged 50 or older with non-small cell lung cancer. The material sequenced was PBMCs, taken before or after stereotactic body radiation therapy (not recorded which). The CDR3: CASSFLSNTEAFF. The CDR3 DNA follows: TGTGCCAGCAGCTTTCTGTCCAACACTGAAGCTTTCTTT.